Listed below are T cell receptor beta chains from one sample, sequenced in a study of T-cell reconstitution after alpha-beta-depleted transplantation in children. MiXCR, applied by TCRdb to the PCR reads, yields one record per CDR3 protein. Counted here are more than 200,000 distinct CDR3 sequences, around 25% occurring once; the ten biggest clones make up about 5%. Sample: PBMCs, mostly from graft donor cells, taken 360 days after TCRalphabeta/CD19-depleted stem cell transplant. The receptors were gathered from a female patient aged 2 to 10 who had a stem cell transplant for congenital amegakaryocytic thrombocytopenia, so the T cells may come from the graft donor. Each CDR3 is given with its conserved first and last residue. A D gene is named only where the DNA matches it firmly. A row's size may be missing; if present it is once, few, many or a size class.

j_gene: TRBJ2-2
abundance: -
d_gene: TRBD2
v_gene: TRBV6-2/TRBV6-3
CDR3aa: CASSSRTSGERTGELFF
CDR3nt: TGTGCCAGCAGTTCACGGACTAGCGGGGAACGCACCGGGGAGCTGTTTTTT

j_gene: TRBJ2-2
abundance: -
d_gene: -
v_gene: TRBV11-1
CDR3aa: CASSRGIGTGELFF
CDR3nt: TGTGCCAGCAGCCGAGGTATTGGAACCGGGGAGCTGTTTTTT

j_gene: TRBJ2-7
abundance: -
d_gene: TRBD1
v_gene: TRBV29-1
CDR3aa: CSVGDRAYEQYF
CDR3nt: TGCAGCGTTGGGGACAGGGCCTACGAGCAGTACTTC

j_gene: TRBJ2-7
abundance: -
d_gene: TRBD1
v_gene: TRBV5-6
CDR3aa: CASSKLETGKAYEQYF
CDR3nt: TGTGCCAGCAGCAAACTCGAGACAGGGAAGGCCTACGAGCAGTACTTC

j_gene: TRBJ2-2
abundance: -
d_gene: -
v_gene: TRBV10-3
CDR3aa: CAIKSGGELFF
CDR3nt: TGTGCCATCAAGTCGGGCGGGGAGCTGTTTTTT

j_gene: TRBJ2-5
abundance: few
d_gene: TRBD1
v_gene: TRBV20-1
CDR3aa: CSASHATSGGETQYF
CDR3nt: TGCAGTGCTAGTCACGCAACCTCAGGGGGAGAGACCCAGTACTTC

j_gene: TRBJ2-7
abundance: few
d_gene: -
v_gene: TRBV29-1
CDR3aa: CSGSLGTYEQYF
CDR3nt: TGCAGCGGATCCTTGGGGACCTACGAGCAGTACTTC

j_gene: TRBJ2-2
abundance: -
d_gene: -
v_gene: TRBV19
CDR3aa: CASSIDRTGELFF
CDR3nt: TGTGCCAGTAGTATAGATAGGACCGGGGAGCTGTTTTTT

j_gene: TRBJ2-7
abundance: few
d_gene: -
v_gene: TRBV10-3
CDR3aa: CAIRQTYEQYF
CDR3nt: TGTGCCATCAGACAGACCTACGAGCAGTACTTC

j_gene: TRBJ1-6
abundance: -
d_gene: -
v_gene: TRBV11-1
CDR3aa: CASSPRGTNSPLHF
CDR3nt: TGTGCCAGCAGCCCCCGTGGCACCAATTCACCCCTCCACTTT

j_gene: TRBJ1-4
abundance: few
d_gene: -
v_gene: TRBV12-3/TRBV12-4
CDR3aa: CASSLLQLDEKLFF
CDR3nt: TGTGCCAGCAGTTTGTTACAGCTAGATGAAAAACTGTTTTTT

j_gene: TRBJ2-2
abundance: many
d_gene: -
v_gene: TRBV7-8
CDR3aa: CASSLVSANTGELFF
CDR3nt: TGTGCCAGCAGCTTAGTTTCCGCGAACACCGGGGAGCTGTTTTTT

j_gene: TRBJ2-2
abundance: few
d_gene: TRBD1
v_gene: TRBV19
CDR3aa: CASSTGQGSGELFF
CDR3nt: TGTGCCAGTAGTACGGGACAGGGCTCCGGGGAGCTGTTTTTT

j_gene: TRBJ1-5
abundance: -
d_gene: TRBD1
v_gene: TRBV9
CDR3aa: CASSLGGTVNKPQHF
CDR3nt: TGTGCCAGCAGCCTAGGGGGGACAGTAAATAAGCCCCAGCATTTT

j_gene: TRBJ2-2
abundance: many
d_gene: -
v_gene: TRBV3-1
CDR3aa: CASSPQRAGELFF
CDR3nt: TGTGCCAGCAGCCCCCAAAGGGCCGGGGAGCTGTTTTTT

j_gene: TRBJ2-1
abundance: few
d_gene: -
v_gene: TRBV24-1
CDR3aa: CATSDYRGSSYNEQFF
CDR3nt: TGTGCCACCAGCGACTACCGGGGGAGCTCCTACAATGAGCAGTTCTTC

j_gene: TRBJ2-5
abundance: -
d_gene: -
v_gene: TRBV15
CDR3aa: CATSRDPGNRETQYF
CDR3nt: TGTGCCACCAGCAGAGATCCCGGCAATAGGGAGACCCAGTACTTC

j_gene: TRBJ1-1
abundance: many
d_gene: -
v_gene: TRBV21-1
CDR3aa: CASLGGDNPTPMNTEAFF
CDR3nt: TGTGCCAGCTTGGGAGGAGACAACCCTACGCCAATGAACACTGAAGCTTTCTTT

j_gene: TRBJ2-2
abundance: few
d_gene: TRBD2
v_gene: TRBV24-1
CDR3aa: CATSDQGLVVPGELFF
CDR3nt: TGTGCCACCAGTGACCAAGGACTAGTTGTCCCCGGGGAGCTGTTTTTT

j_gene: TRBJ1-4
abundance: -
d_gene: -
v_gene: TRBV30
CDR3aa: CAWSQRRGGGGNEKLFF
CDR3nt: TGTGCCTGGAGCCAACGTCGTGGTGGGGGGGGGAACGAAAAACTGTTTTTT

j_gene: TRBJ2-5
abundance: few
d_gene: TRBD1
v_gene: TRBV5-1
CDR3aa: CASSRTGVEETQYF
CDR3nt: TGCGCCAGCAGCCGTACAGGGGTAGAAGAGACCCAGTACTTC

j_gene: TRBJ2-5
abundance: many
d_gene: -
v_gene: TRBV15
CDR3aa: CATSKDRHRTQYF
CDR3nt: TGTGCCACCAGCAAAGACAGACATAGAACCCAGTACTTC

j_gene: TRBJ2-3
abundance: few
d_gene: -
v_gene: TRBV10-3
CDR3aa: CASGEASSITDTQYF
CDR3nt: TGTGCATCAGGGGAAGCTAGCAGTATCACAGATACGCAGTATTTT

j_gene: TRBJ2-5
abundance: -
d_gene: -
v_gene: TRBV3-1
CDR3aa: CASSRTQGNQYF
CDR3nt: TGTGCCAGCAGCCGGACCCAGGGGAACCAGTACTTC

j_gene: TRBJ1-1
abundance: -
d_gene: -
v_gene: TRBV5-1
CDR3aa: CASSLAFSQTNTEAFF
CDR3nt: TGCGCCAGCAGCTTGGCCTTCTCACAGACGAACACTGAAGCTTTCTTT

j_gene: TRBJ2-1
abundance: -
d_gene: -
v_gene: TRBV5-1
CDR3aa: CASSLASVNEQFF
CDR3nt: TGCGCCAGCAGCTTGGCCAGCGTCAATGAGCAGTTCTTC

j_gene: TRBJ2-7
abundance: -
d_gene: -
v_gene: TRBV10-3
CDR3aa: CAIRGSRSGYEQYF
CDR3nt: TGTGCCATCAGGGGGTCGCGATCAGGCTACGAGCAGTACTTC

j_gene: TRBJ2-2
abundance: many
d_gene: TRBD2
v_gene: TRBV29-1
CDR3aa: CSVEGGGHTANTGELFF
CDR3nt: TGCAGCGTTGAAGGGGGAGGGCACACCGCGAACACCGGGGAGCTGTTTTTT